Below, one TCR beta chain is given with its context. This sample is drawn from a study of T cell clones after liver transplantation. About the research overall: Immunosuppression withdrawal was tried within 2 years after liver transplantation in this trial. Patients counted as tolerant after at least one year off all immunosuppression, enzymes not exceeding twice normal.

Sequencing used immunoSEQ multiplex PCR; TCRdb keeps in-frame clones, though not all of them. The sample consists of tens of thousands of clones, less than 75% of them appearing once. The CDR3 has 17 amino acids. V lost 3 bases, J lost 4 bases, and 13 bases stayed unmatched. Germline V CDR1 and CDR2: MNHEY, SMNVEV (reference sequence). Here the sequenced sample was CD4+ T cells from blood, taken at the 22-month timepoint. The TCR originated in a human patient who received a liver transplant. Some T cells may originate from the graft donor. The chain uses TRBV27 and TRBJ2-5; 8 positions match TRBD1. CDR3 nucleotides: TGTGCCAGCAGTTTTAAGGCCTCGACAGGGGCTAGAGAGACCCAGTACTTC. Protein: CASSFKASTGARETQYF.